Below, 5 T cell receptor beta chains from the same sample are listed, as sequenced in a study of T-cell memory formation after mild COVID-19. TCRdb ran MiXCR on the 5' RACE reads and lists one entry per CDR3 protein. The repertoire holds fewer than 90,000 distinct CDR3 sequences, with more than 11% as singletons. Sequencing was performed on PBMCs or a T cell subset sorted from them (not recorded which). The receptors come from an adult woman who had mild COVID-19 (a few samples of this study predate the infection). Cell type and time point are not known.

This clonotype was counted only a few times. This CDR3 reads CACQREDSGREGNEQFF. The CDR3 coding sequence is TGTGCCTGCCAAAGAGAAGACAGCGGGAGGGAAGGGAATGAGCAGTTCTTC. V and J are TRBV30 and TRBJ2-1; 10 bases line up with TRBD2. From germline, CDR1 is GTSNPN and CDR2 SVGIG (reference sequence). V shed 6 bases and J 7 bases; nucleotides not matched to a gene: 18. The CDR3 is made up of 17 amino acids.

The rearrangement links TRBV5-6 to TRBJ1-1; a possible D gene is TRBD1 (6 bases). The V and J ends lost 3 bases and 5 bases respectively, with 14 bases between them. The germline V gene encodes CDR1 SGHDT and CDR2 YYEEEE. This CDR3 region has 14 residues. CDR3 residues: CASSSTGLYTEAFF. CDR3 in DNA: TGTGCCAGCAGCTCTACAGGGTTGTATACTGAAGCTTTCTTT.

This clonotype appeared many times. This rearrangement joins TRBV29-1 to TRBJ2-1; 9 bases map to TRBD2. V lost 7 bases and J lost 4; bases outside the gene matches: 11. Looked up from germline, CDR1 is SQVTM and CDR2 is ANQGSEA. The CDR3 is made up of 15 amino acids. This CDR3 is CSAVGLAGRYNEQFF. DNA of the CDR3: TGCAGCGCCGTGGGGCTAGCGGGGCGATACAATGAGCAGTTCTTC.

This clonotype has just a few counts. The chain uses TRBV7-3 and TRBJ2-1; D is unclear. Trimming removed 5 bases from V and 7 bases from J, with 12 bases in between. CDR1 and CDR2 from the germline V gene are SGHTA and FQGTGA. This CDR3 is built from 13 residues. CDR3 loop: CASSADGWNEQFF. The CDR3 DNA reads as TGTGCCAGCAGCGCCGACGGGTGGAATGAGCAGTTCTTC. Using reference TRBV7-3 and TRBJ2-1 for the parts outside the CDR3, the full variable domain is GAGVSQTPSNKVTEKGKYVELRCDPISGHTALYWYRQSLGQGPEFLIYFQGTGAADDSGLPNDRFFAVRPEGSVSTLKIQRTERGDSAVYLCASSADGWNEQFFGPGTRLTVL.

V and J are TRBV24-1 and TRBJ1-5; D ambiguous. V was shortened by 5 bases and J by 0 bases, with 7 bases between the two germline ends. Germline loops: CDR1 KGHDR, CDR2 SFDVKD. The CDR3 totals 14 residues. CDR3 DNA: TGTGCCACCAGTGGCCAGAATAGCAATCAGCCCCAGCATTTT. Amino acids: CATSGQNSNQPQHF.